The rows below give T cell receptor beta chains drawn from one sample of a study of T-cell reconstitution after alpha-beta-depleted transplantation in children. TCRdb reprocessed the PCR reads with MiXCR, giving one entry per CDR3 protein. Of around 410,000 distinct CDR3 sequences listed, about a tenth were seen once; the top ten hold 5% to 6.5%. The material was PBMCs from the stem cell graft donor, obtained from the stem cell graft. These receptors originate from a human donor who donated a stem cell graft to a child with acute myeloid leukemia. CDR3s include the opening cysteine and the closing phenylalanine or tryptophan.

TRBJ2-3 | TRBV7-2 | CASTVSGRVLGDTQYF
TRBJ2-1 | TRBV15 | CATSTSFLGLAGEQFF
TRBJ1-2 | TRBV15 | CATSRDEGYGYTF
TRBJ1-2 | TRBV21-1 | CASSKGSDSRGYTF
TRBJ1-3 | TRBV9 | CASSVDPGRTGNTIYF
TRBJ1-5 | TRBV12-5 | CASDRTGHGQPQHF
TRBJ1-1 | TRBV6-2/TRBV6-3 | CASSPRGPGREAFF
TRBJ1-2 | TRBV9 | CASSRDGIYGYTF
TRBJ2-7 | TRBV7-6 | CASGSRSYEQYF
TRBJ1-5 | TRBV4-1 | CASSGTGTSGAGNQPQHF
TRBJ1-1 | TRBV6-2/TRBV6-3 | CASSYSDRGNTEAFF
TRBJ2-7 | TRBV6-1 | CASSPHGREQYF
TRBJ1-1 | TRBV6-1 | CASREITGATEAFF
TRBJ2-4 | TRBV7-3 | CASGPDGNIQYF
TRBJ2-1 | TRBV20-1 | CCARDLRTSGIRTYNEQFF
TRBJ2-5 | TRBV30 | CAWSVLRTSGAKETQYF
TRBJ2-5 | TRBV20-1 | CSARDVSSWAETQYF
TRBJ2-3 | TRBV18 | CASSLANTDTQYF
TRBJ2-5 | TRBV25-1 | CASSSGQGAPETQYF
TRBJ2-2 | TRBV12-3/TRBV12-4 | CASSQRLAVDPGELFF
TRBJ1-5 | TRBV2 | CATRLTGALEPQHF
TRBJ2-3 | TRBV10-3 | CAISPSDSGRAEVGSTDTQYF
TRBJ2-4 | TRBV14 | CASSQGLPAAKNIQYF
TRBJ2-5 | TRBV10-3 | CAISEQSQETQYF